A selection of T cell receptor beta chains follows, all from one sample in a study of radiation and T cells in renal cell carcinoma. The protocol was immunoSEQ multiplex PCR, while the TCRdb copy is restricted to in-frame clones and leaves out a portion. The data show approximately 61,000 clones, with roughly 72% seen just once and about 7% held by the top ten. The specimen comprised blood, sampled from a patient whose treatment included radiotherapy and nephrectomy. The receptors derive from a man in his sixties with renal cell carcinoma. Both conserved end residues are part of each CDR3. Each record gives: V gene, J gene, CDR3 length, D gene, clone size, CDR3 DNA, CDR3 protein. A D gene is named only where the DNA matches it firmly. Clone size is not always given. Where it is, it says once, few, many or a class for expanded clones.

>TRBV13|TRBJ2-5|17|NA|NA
TGTGCCAGCAGCTTAGGCCCTCAGAGGGGCGAGGGAGAGACCCAGTACTTC
CASSLGPQRGEGETQYF
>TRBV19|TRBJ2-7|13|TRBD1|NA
TGTGCCAGTAGTATACAGGGGGCCGGCGAGCAGTACTTC
CASSIQGAGEQYF
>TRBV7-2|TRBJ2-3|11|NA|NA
TGTGCCAGCAGCTTTAGAGATACGCAGTATTTT
CASSFRDTQYF
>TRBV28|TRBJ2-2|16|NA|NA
TGTGCCAGCAGTTCTCCCGGGACCCCGAACACCGGGGAGCTGTTTTTT
CASSSPGTPNTGELFF
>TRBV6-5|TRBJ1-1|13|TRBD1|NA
TGTGCCAGCAGTTCCCAGGGGGAGACTGAAGCTTTCTTT
CASSSQGETEAFF
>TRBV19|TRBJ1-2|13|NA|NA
TGTGCCAGTAGTAACTCGGAAAACTATGGCTACACCTTC
CASSNSENYGYTF
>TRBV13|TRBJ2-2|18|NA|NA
TGTGCCAGCAGCTTAGGATCGGGCGGAGCTGAGGAGACCGGGGAGCTGTTTTTT
CASSLGSGGAEETGELFF
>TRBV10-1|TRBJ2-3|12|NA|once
TGCGCCAGCAGTGATGGGGGAGATACGCAGTATTTT
CASSDGGDTQYF
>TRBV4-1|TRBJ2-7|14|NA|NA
TGCGCCAGCAGCCAAGAGAGGGGAGACTACGAGCAGTACTTC
CASSQERGDYEQYF
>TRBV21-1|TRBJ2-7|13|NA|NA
TGTGCCAGCAGCCCGCTCGGCGGGTACGAGCAGTACTTC
CASSPLGGYEQYF
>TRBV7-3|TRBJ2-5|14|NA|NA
TGTGCCAGCAGCTTAGCCCCAGGCGAAGAGACCCAGTACTTC
CASSLAPGEETQYF
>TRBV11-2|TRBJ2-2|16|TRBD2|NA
TGTGCCAGCAGCTTTAGCGGGGGGGCGTTCACCGGGGAGCTGTTTTTT
CASSFSGGAFTGELFF
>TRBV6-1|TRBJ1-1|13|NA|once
TGTGCCAGCAGTGAATTACAGTTTGGGATGGCTTTCTTT
CASSELQFGMAFF
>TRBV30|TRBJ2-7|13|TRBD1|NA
TGTGCCTGGACGCGGGACAGGAACTACGAGCAGTACTTC
CAWTRDRNYEQYF
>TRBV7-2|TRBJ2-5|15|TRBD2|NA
TGTGCCAGCAGGGATGTAGCGGGAGGCAGGGAGACCCAGTACTTC
CASRDVAGGRETQYF
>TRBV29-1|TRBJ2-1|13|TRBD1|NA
TGCAGCGTTTCAATGGACAGGGATGGTGAGCAGTTCTTC
CSVSMDRDGEQFF
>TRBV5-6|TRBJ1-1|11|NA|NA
TGTGCCAGCAGCGTGGGGGAAGAAGCTTTCTTT
CASSVGEEAFF
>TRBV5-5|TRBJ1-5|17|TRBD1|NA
TGTGCCAGCAGCTTAGCGGAGGACAGGGTAGGCAATCAGCCCCAGCATTTT
CASSLAEDRVGNQPQHF
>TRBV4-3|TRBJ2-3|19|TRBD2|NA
TGCGCCAGCAGCCGAGCCGGGACTAGCGGGGGGGTCTTCACAGATACGCAGTATTTT
CASSRAGTSGGVFTDTQYF
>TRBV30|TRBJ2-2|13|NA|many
TGTGCCTGGAGTAATAGGGCAGGCGGGGAGCTGTTTTTT
CAWSNRAGGELFF
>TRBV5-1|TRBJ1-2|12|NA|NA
TGCGCCAGCAGCTTGCAGGGGAATGGCTACACCTTC
CASSLQGNGYTF
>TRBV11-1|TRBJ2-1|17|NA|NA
TGTGCCAGCAGCTTACTCCGGGACCGCAGCTCCTACAATGAGCAGTTCTTC
CASSLLRDRSSYNEQFF
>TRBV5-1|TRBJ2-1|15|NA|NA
TGCGCCAGCAGCCTGGACTTGAGCTCCTACAATGAGCAGTTCTTC
CASSLDLSSYNEQFF
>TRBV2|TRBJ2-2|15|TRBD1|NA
TGTGCCAGCAGTGCGATACAGGGGGCTGGCGGGGAGCTGTTTTTT
CASSAIQGAGGELFF
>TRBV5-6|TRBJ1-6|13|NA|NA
TGTGCCAGCAGCTTGGATAAAGTATCACCCCTCCACTTT
CASSLDKVSPLHF
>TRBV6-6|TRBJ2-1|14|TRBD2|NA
TGTGCCAGCAGAGACCCAGGGACTAGCGATGAGCAGTTCTTC
CASRDPGTSDEQFF
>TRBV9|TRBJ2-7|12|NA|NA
TGTGCCAGCAGCGTAGCGGATGGCGAGCAGTACTTC
CASSVADGEQYF
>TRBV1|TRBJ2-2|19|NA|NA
TGCACCAGCAGCCCCATTAAGATCCCCAGCGGGCTGAACACCGGGGAGCTGTTTTTT
CTSSPIKIPSGLNTGELFF
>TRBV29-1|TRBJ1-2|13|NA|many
TGCAGCGTTGGATCGGGGGCTAACTATGGCTACACCTTC
CSVGSGANYGYTF